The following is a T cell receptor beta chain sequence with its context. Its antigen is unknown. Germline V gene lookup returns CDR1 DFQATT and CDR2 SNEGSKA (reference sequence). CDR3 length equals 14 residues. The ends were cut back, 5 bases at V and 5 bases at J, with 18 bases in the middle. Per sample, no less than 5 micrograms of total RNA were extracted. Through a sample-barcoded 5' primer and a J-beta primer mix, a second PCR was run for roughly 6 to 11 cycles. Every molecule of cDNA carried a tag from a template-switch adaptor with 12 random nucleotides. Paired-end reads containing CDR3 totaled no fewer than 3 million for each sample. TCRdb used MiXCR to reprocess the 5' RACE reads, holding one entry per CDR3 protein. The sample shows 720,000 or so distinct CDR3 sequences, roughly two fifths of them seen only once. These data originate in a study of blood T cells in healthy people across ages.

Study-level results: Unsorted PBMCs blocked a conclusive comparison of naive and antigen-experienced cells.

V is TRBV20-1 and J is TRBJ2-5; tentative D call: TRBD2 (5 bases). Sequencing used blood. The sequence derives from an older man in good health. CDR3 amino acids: CSASPPAVGETQYF. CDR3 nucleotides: TGCAGTGCTTCCCCCCCAGCGGTGGGGGAGACCCAGTACTTC.